The entry below gives a single T cell receptor beta chain sequence along with its context. The sample holds one count of this clonotype. No antigen is known for it. Nothing much larger sits one base from this clone, and base qualities are not available. Weak support is all one read offers. V loses 4 bases of germline sequence and J loses 4 bases, and the interval between the two ends is 17 bases. For CDR1 and CDR2, the germline V gene lists SQVTM and ANQGSEA. Counted from cysteine to phenylalanine, this CDR3 has 15 amino acids. The sequence is cut down to CDR3 DNA, 45 bases in frame from base 1. RNA was extracted with the RNeasy kit and roughly 0.5 to 1 ug was reverse transcribed using random hexamers. The immunoSEQ multiplex PCR assay, covering 54 Vbeta and 13 Jbeta segments, was used to amplify TCR beta CDR3 regions. PCR amplification bias was corrected using a synthetic template baseline for primer optimization and computational correction. As for the original processing: Only productive sequences were kept, with reads annotated to V, D and J genes according to IMGT and analyzed in immunoSEQ Analyzer. Clonality was computed as one minus Shannon entropy normalized by log2 of the number of productive unique sequences. Public and private clones were assessed among the 100 most prevalent clones of each patient and control. Susac-specific clones were defined as absent from healthy and MS cohorts, over a thousand published viral clones and other ImmuneACCESS disease sequences. Starting from the raw public reads, TCRdb applied fastp trimming at Q25, assembled clones with MiXCR and retained in-frame beta chains. When rows share a CDR3 protein, they turn into one entry using the most common DNA and genes. The V and J calls here are based on TCRdb, not the publication. The sample has about 200,000 distinct CDR3 sequences on record, 90% to 95% of them singletons. Clones ranked in the top ten supply 0.093% of the sample.

Peripheral blood CD8+ and CD4+ T cells from healthy donors, Susac syndrome patients and multiple sclerosis patients were profiled by high-throughput TCR beta sequencing. The multiple sclerosis controls were treatment-naive patients whose relapsing-remitting disease, either stable or active, fulfilled the revised McDonald criteria. Bulk CD8+ and CD4+ T cells were purified by magnetic negative isolation, while CD8+ TEMRA cells were enriched using FACS. Blood was drawn into EDTA tubes, processed within 24 hours, and PBMCs were isolated by density gradient centrifugation. PBMCs intended for TCR sequencing were cryopreserved in liquid nitrogen and were subsequently thawed in a 37 degrees C water bath. A purity of at least 90% was achieved for sorted or isolated CD4+, CD8+ and CD8+ TEMRA cells. The sample originates from a study of CD8 T cells in Susac syndrome (dated by TCRdb to about 2019). A note on the overall study: The study used repertoire sequencing to test whether antigen drove CD8+ T cell activation and differentiation in Susac syndrome. Paper-wide results and their limitations: The study acknowledged that relatively few individuals were included in the TCR sequencing and HLA analysis.

Source material: CD4+ T cells from PBMCs. This TCR derives from a human donor with multiple sclerosis. The sequence is built from TRBV29-1 and TRBJ2-1, with TRBD2 as a weak D call on 7 bases. The CDR3 protein: CSVGGIGGGYNEQFF. The bases are TGCAGCGTTGGCGGAATAGGGGGGGGATACAATGAGCAGTTCTTC.